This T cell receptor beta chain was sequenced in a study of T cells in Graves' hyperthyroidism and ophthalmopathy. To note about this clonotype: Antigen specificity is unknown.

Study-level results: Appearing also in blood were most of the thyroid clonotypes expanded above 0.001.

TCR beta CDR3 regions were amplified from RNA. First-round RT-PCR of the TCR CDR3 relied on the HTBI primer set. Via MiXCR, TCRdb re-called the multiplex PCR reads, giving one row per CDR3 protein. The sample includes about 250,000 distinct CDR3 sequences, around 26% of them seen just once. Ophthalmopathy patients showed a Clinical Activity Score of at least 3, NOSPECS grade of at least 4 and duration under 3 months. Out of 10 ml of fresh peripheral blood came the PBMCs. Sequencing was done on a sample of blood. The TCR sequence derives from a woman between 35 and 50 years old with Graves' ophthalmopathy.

Here the CDR3 reads CASRTKFDRGRSYEQYF. DNA of the CDR3: TGTGCCAGCAGGACTAAATTCGACCGCGGTAGATCCTACGAGCAGTACTTC. V is TRBV27 and J is TRBJ2-7, with D possibly being TRBD2 (5 bases). Trimming removed 6 bases from V and 1 base from J, with 22 bases in between. The CDR3 has 17 residues. Germline V gene data show CDR1 as MNHEY and CDR2 as SMNVEV (reference sequence).